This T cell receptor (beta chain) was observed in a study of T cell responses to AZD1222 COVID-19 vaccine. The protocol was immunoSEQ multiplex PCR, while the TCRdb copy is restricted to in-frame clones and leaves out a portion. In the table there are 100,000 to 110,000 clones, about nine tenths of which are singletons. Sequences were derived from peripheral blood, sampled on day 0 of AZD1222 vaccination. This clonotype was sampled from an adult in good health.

The CDR3 DNA is TGTGCCAGCAGCCCCCGGCTAGCGGGAGGAGAGACCCAGTACTTC. It codes for CASSPRLAGGETQYF. The chain joins TRBV27 to TRBJ2-5, with 11 bases fitting TRBD2. Germline trimming cut 6 bases from V and 4 bases from J; bases unmatched to any gene: 7. Germline CDR1 MNHEY, CDR2 SMNVEV (reference sequence). The CDR3 has 15 amino acids.